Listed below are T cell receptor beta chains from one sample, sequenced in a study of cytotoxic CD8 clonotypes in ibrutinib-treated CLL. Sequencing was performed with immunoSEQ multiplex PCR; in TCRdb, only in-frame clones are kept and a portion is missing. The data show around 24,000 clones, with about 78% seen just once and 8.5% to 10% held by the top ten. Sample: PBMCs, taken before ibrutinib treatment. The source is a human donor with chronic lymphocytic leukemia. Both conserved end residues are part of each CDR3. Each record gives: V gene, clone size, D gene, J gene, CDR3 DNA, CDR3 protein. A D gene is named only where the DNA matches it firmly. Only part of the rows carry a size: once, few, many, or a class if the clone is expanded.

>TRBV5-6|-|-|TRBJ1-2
TGTGCCAGCAATACCAAGCCGGGGTTCCTCATGGACTATGGCTACACCTTC
CASNTKPGFLMDYGYTF
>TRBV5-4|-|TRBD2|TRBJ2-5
TGTGCCAGCTTCATGGCAGGACTAGCGGGAGGGGGAGAGACCCAGTACTTC
CASFMAGLAGGGETQYF
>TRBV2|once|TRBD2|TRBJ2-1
TGTGCCATCTGGACTAGCGGGAGAGATGAGCAGTTCTTC
CAIWTSGRDEQFF
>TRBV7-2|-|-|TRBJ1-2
TGTGCCAGCAGCTTAGAAAAGGGAACCTATGGCTACACCTTC
CASSLEKGTYGYTF
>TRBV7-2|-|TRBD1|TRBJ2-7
TGTGCCAGCAGCTTGTGGGACAGGATCTACGAGCAGTACTTC
CASSLWDRIYEQYF
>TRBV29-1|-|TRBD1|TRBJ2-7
TGCAGCGTGGGGACAGGGGCCTACGAGCAGTACTTC
CSVGTGAYEQYF
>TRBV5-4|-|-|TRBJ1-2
TGTGCCAGCAGCTCGGTGACCCGAGCACTAAGGGATGGCTACACCTTC
CASSSVTRALRDGYTF
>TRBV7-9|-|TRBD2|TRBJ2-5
TGTGCCAGCAGCTTACCTAGCGGGGCTCAAGAGACCCAGTACTTC
CASSLPSGAQETQYF
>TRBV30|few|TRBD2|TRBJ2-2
TGTGCCTGGAGTGTACTTGACGGGAGGGAGGTCGGGGAGCTGTTTTTT
CAWSVLDGREVGELFF
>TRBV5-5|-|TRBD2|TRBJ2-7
TGTGCCAGCAGCTTGGATGGTAGCGGGAGCTCCTACGAGCAGTACTTC
CASSLDGSGSSYEQYF
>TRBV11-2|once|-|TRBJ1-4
TGTGCCAGCAGCTCCTCGTCGGGGGCAGTTAATGAAAAACTGTTTTTT
CASSSSSGAVNEKLFF
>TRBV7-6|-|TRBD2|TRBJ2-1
TGTGCCAGCAGTCCTCCACCGGGACTAGCAGTTTTGTTCTTC
CASSPPPGLAVLFF
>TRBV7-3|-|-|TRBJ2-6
TGTGCCAGCAGCTTATCCCGGACGGTCGGATCTGGGGCCAACGTCCTGACTTTC
CASSLSRTVGSGANVLTF
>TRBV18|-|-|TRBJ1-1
TGTGCCAGCTCACCACCGGGGGGGGCGATCACTGAAGCTTTCTTT
CASSPPGGAITEAFF
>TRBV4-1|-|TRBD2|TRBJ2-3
TGCGCCAGCAGCCCCGGGGGAGCGGGAGACGTCACAGATACGCAGTATTTT
CASSPGGAGDVTDTQYF
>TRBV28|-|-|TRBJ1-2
TGTGCCAGCAGAATCCTCATGGGGGGGATGGATAACTATGGCTACACCTTC
CASRILMGGMDNYGYTF
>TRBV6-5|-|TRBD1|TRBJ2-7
TGTGCCAGCAGTTACGTTCAGGGGGCAGCGTACGAGCAGTACTTC
CASSYVQGAAYEQYF
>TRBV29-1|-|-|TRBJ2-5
TGCAGCGTTCGAAGGCAGGGGGGCCAAGAGACCCAGTACTTC
CSVRRQGGQETQYF
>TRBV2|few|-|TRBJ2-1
TGTGCCAGCAGCAGGCCCCTAGAGAATGAGCAGTTCTTC
CASSRPLENEQFF
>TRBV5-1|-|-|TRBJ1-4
TGCGCCAGCAGGGCTAGCGGGATCAGTGAAAAACTGTTTTTT
CASRASGISEKLFF
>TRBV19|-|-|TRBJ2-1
TGTGCCAGTAGTATTGGGGTGGTAGCGGTGCACAATGAGCAGTTCTTC
CASSIGVVAVHNEQFF
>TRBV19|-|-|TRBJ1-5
TGTGCCAGTAGTATCACCCATGGCAGGGGAAGCAATCAGCCCCAGCATTTT
CASSITHGRGSNQPQHF
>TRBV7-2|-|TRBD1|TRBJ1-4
TGTGCCAGCAGCTTAGAGGGGGCGTCCGCAACTAATGAAAAACTGTTTTTT
CASSLEGASATNEKLFF
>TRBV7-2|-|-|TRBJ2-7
TGTGCCAGCAGCTTAGGGAGCGGATACGAGCAGTACTTC
CASSLGSGYEQYF